The 32 T cell receptor beta chains below all came from one sample that was sequenced in a study of T cell responses to AZD1222 COVID-19 vaccine. The protocol was immunoSEQ multiplex PCR, while the TCRdb copy is restricted to in-frame clones and leaves out a portion. The sample has about 190,000 clones; 87% are singletons. The sequences come from peripheral blood, collected on day 0 of MenACWY control vaccination. These receptor sequences come from an adult in good health.

The rearrangement uses TRBV14 and TRBJ1-6; D may be TRBD1 (5 bases). The germline V gene has CDR1 SGHDN and CDR2 FVKESK. CDR3 length: 13 residues. V gave up 0 bases and J gave up 10 bases, with 7 bases separating them. In DNA, the CDR3 is TGTGCCAGCAGCCAAGAGGGACGATCACCCCTCCACTTT. Its translation is CASSQEGRSPLHF. The whole variable domain, filled in from reference TRBV14 and TRBJ1-6, reads EAGVTQFPSHSVIEKGQTVTLRCDPISGHDNLYWYRRVMGKEIKFLLHFVKESKQDESGMPNNRFLAERTGGTYSTLKVQPAELEDSGVYFCASSQEGRSPLHFGNGTRLTVT.

This clone is a singleton in its sample. The V gene is TRBV7-8, the J gene TRBJ2-7; 13 bases match TRBD2. Germline CDR1 SGHVS, CDR2 FQNEAQ. Trimming took 2 bases from V and 6 from J; bases not matched to a gene: 13. The CDR3 extends over 18 amino acids. The CDR3 spells CASSLRTPLGLAGFEQYF. For the CDR3, the DNA is TGTGCCAGCAGCTTAAGGACGCCCCTGGGACTAGCGGGGTTCGAGCAGTACTTC.

The CDR3 DNA reads TGTGCCAGCAGTTTACAGGGGAAATCTGAAGCTTTCTTT. Translating gives CASSLQGKSEAFF. This chain joins TRBV6-5 and TRBJ1-1; TRBD1 agrees at 7 bases. After removal of 4 bases from V and 6 bases from J, the junction contained 5 bases not matched to a gene. The CDR3 covers 13 residues. CDR1 and CDR2 from the germline V gene are MNHEY and SVGAGI.

The chain carries TRBV15 and TRBJ1-6, with 9 bases that match TRBD1. In germline, CDR1 is LNHNV, CDR2 YYDKDF (reference sequence). V lost 5 bases and J lost 9; bases outside the gene matches: 11. The length of the CDR3 is 16 residues. The DNA of the CDR3 is TGTGCCACCAGCGGTTCACAGGGGGCGGGAGCTTCACCCCTCCACTTT. Its protein is CATSGSQGAGASPLHF.

V usage is TRBV28 and J usage is TRBJ1-2; 7 nucleotides agree with TRBD1. The CDR3 is 13 amino acids. CDR1 MDHEN and CDR2 SYDVKM come from the germline V gene. Trimming cost V 2 bases and J 7 bases; bases outside gene matches: 4. The CDR3 here is CASSLDRVGGYTF. The CDR3 DNA reads as TGTGCCAGCAGTTTAGACAGGGTGGGTGGCTACACCTTC.

The chain combines TRBV5-1 with TRBJ2-5; maybe TRBD1 (6 bases). CDR1 and CDR2 from the germline V gene are SGHRS and YFSETQ. The CDR3 runs 14 residues. Trimming shortened V by 4 bases and J by 3 bases, and 13 bases separated the two germline ends. In nucleotides, the CDR3 is TGCGCCAGCAGCCCGGGACACCGCGAAGAGACCCAGTACTTC. Translation gives CASSPGHREETQYF.

Remarks on this clone: A junction boundary mismatches the germline segment, possibly from a read error. The chain combines TRBV13 with TRBJ2-7; the match to TRBD1 covers 12 bases. The germline gives CDR1 PRHDT, CDR2 FYEKMQ (reference sequence). The CDR3 loop spans 15 amino acids. The CDR3 sequence is CASSLGTGGFYEQYF. The CDR3 nucleotides read TGTGCCAGCAGCCTAGGGACAGGGGGCTTCTACGAGCAGTACTTC.

The gene calls are TRBV5-1 and TRBJ2-3; D remains ambiguous. CDR3 length: 12 amino acids. V was cut by 0 bases and J by 2 bases, with 1 base left in between. Germline V gene sequence: CDR1 SGHRS, CDR2 YFSETQ. The CDR3 reads CASSLDTDTQYF. DNA for the CDR3: TGCGCCAGCAGCTTGGACACAGATACGCAGTATTTT.

The V gene is TRBV6-5, the J gene TRBJ1-4; a weak D match, TRBD1 (5 bases). With 0 bases removed from V and 6 bases from J, the gap between germline ends came to 11 bases. CDR1 is MNHEY, CDR2 SVGAGI, per germline. The length of the CDR3 is 15 residues. The CDR3 DNA reads TGTGCCAGCAGTTACTCGGGGGGGAGGGATGAAAAACTGTTTTTT. Encoded protein: CASSYSGGRDEKLFF.

This rearrangement joins TRBV12-5 to TRBJ2-1; possibly TRBD1 for D (6 bases). The CDR3 is 13 amino acids. Germline CDR1 reads LGHNT; CDR2 reads FRNRAP. The V and J ends lost 2 bases and 4 bases respectively, with 6 bases between them. The CDR3 is CASGLTGYNEQFF. The CDR3 DNA reads as TGTGCTAGTGGTTTGACAGGGTACAATGAGCAGTTCTTC.

The chain has TRBV5-4 and TRBJ2-3; 10 nucleotides align to TRBD2. Per the germline V gene, CDR1 is SGHNT and CDR2 is YYREEE (reference sequence). V shed 1 base, J shed 5 bases, and the junction held 1 base outside the gene matches. CDR3 length: 14 amino acids. CDR3 nucleotide sequence: TGTGCCAGCAGCTTGCCTAGCGGGGGAGATACGCAGTATTTT. Protein product: CASSLPSGGDTQYF.

This clone appeared a single time. The rearrangement joins TRBV10-3 to TRBJ1-2; no definite D call. Deletions cut 2 bases from V and 8 bases from J, with 15 bases between. Germline V gene sequence: CDR1 ENHRY, CDR2 SYGVKD. The CDR3 loop spans 14 amino acids. The CDR3 DNA reads as TGTGCCATCAGTGAGGAGACTGACCCGGGGGGCTACACCTTC. It codes for CAISEETDPGGYTF.

The chain uses TRBV10-3 and TRBJ2-3, with D uncertain. V was shortened by 3 bases and J by 3 bases, with 4 bases between the two germline ends. The CDR3 runs to 12 residues. Per germline, CDR1 ENHRY and CDR2 SYGVKD. For the CDR3, the DNA is TGTGCCATCAGTGACGGAACAGATACGCAGTATTTT. It specifies CAISDGTDTQYF.

The rearrangement joins TRBV5-4 to TRBJ2-5, with a possible D match to TRBD2 (7 bases). Trimming cost V 0 bases and J 1 base, with 10 bases left between them. The CDR3 contains 15 residues. Germline V gene data show CDR1 as SGHNT and CDR2 as YYREEE (reference sequence). In nucleotides, the CDR3 is TGTGCCAGCAGCTTGGCCGGGGGGCGCCAAGAGACCCAGTACTTC. As protein: CASSLAGGRQETQYF.

This chain connects TRBV7-9 to TRBJ1-1; D ambiguous. This CDR3 comprises 13 residues. V dropped 1 base and J dropped 4 bases, with 7 bases sitting between them. Germline CDR1 is SEHNR and CDR2 is FQNEAQ (reference sequence). CDR3 residues: CASSLGYGTEAFF. As DNA, the CDR3 is TGTGCCAGCAGCTTAGGGTACGGCACTGAAGCTTTCTTT.

The CDR3 loop is CASSLRSGNTEAFF. Here the CDR3 DNA reads TGTGCCAGCAGCTTACGTTCAGGGAACACTGAAGCTTTCTTT. The V gene is TRBV13, the J gene TRBJ1-1, with D unclear. There are 14 residues in the CDR3. V was pared by 2 bases and J by 1 base, with 8 bases between. Germline CDR1 and CDR2: PRHDT and FYEKMQ (reference sequence).

The chain has TRBV2 and TRBJ1-1; no definite D call. Germline loops: CDR1 SNHLY, CDR2 FYNNEI. Trimming cost V 6 bases and J 3 bases, with 11 bases left between them. CDR3 length: 13 amino acids. This chain's CDR3 is CASSPSGYTEAFF. The CDR3 coding sequence is TGTGCCAGCAGCCCTTCGGGGTACACTGAAGCTTTCTTT.

The V call is TRBV29-1, the J call TRBJ1-1, with TRBD1 matching over 7 bases. From germline, CDR1 is SQVTM and CDR2 ANQGSEA. V lost 5 bases, J lost 4 bases, and 4 bases stayed unmatched. This CDR3 is built from 12 residues. CDR3 protein: CSVYPGGTEAFF. DNA of the CDR3: TGCAGCGTTTACCCAGGGGGCACTGAAGCTTTCTTT.

The J gene is TRBJ2-1, the V gene TRBV7-9; TRBD2 aligns across 7 bases. The CDR3 length is 14 residues. J gave up 10 bases and V 1 base, and 7 bases lay outside the gene matches. Germline assignment: CDR1 SEHNR and CDR2 FQNEAQ (reference sequence). The CDR3 sequence: CASSLGLAEGEQFF. The CDR3 DNA sequence: TGTGCCAGCAGCTTAGGCCTAGCGGAGGGAGAGCAGTTCTTC.

The J gene is TRBJ2-1, the V gene TRBV5-1; D gene uncertain. This CDR3 has 13 amino acids. Germline V gene data show CDR1 as SGHRS and CDR2 as YFSETQ. With 0 bases removed from V and 5 bases from J, the gap between germline ends came to 6 bases. The CDR3 region is CASSLVPNNEQFF. The CDR3 region has the DNA TGCGCCAGCAGCTTGGTCCCAAACAATGAGCAGTTCTTC.

The count of this clone is one. The gene calls are TRBV6-2 or TRBV6-3 and TRBJ2-5; TRBD2 might be the D (6 bases). The CDR3 is made up of 14 amino acids. With 6 bases removed from V and 5 bases from J, the gap between germline ends came to 16 bases. Germline assignment: CDR1 MNHEY and CDR2 SVGEGT. The CDR3 DNA sequence: TGTGCCAGCAGCGACCGGGGAGGTTCGGAGACCCAGTACTTC. Translating it yields CASSDRGGSETQYF.

The chain is built from TRBV6-4 and TRBJ2-3; 7 bases map to TRBD2. V lost 2 bases and J lost 1; bases outside the gene matches: 0. Per germline, CDR1 MRHNA and CDR2 SNTAGT. This CDR3 contains 14 residues. The DNA of the CDR3 is TGTGCCAGCAGTGACCGGGGGGGCACAGATACGCAGTATTTT. Its translation: CASSDRGGTDTQYF.

The rearrangement joins TRBV7-2 to TRBJ2-4; D not resolved. The V gene's germline CDR1 is SGHTA and CDR2 FQGNSA. The V and J ends lost 5 bases and 0 bases respectively, with 8 bases between them. This CDR3 comprises 14 residues. CDR3 bases: TGTGCCAGCAGCCCCCGTAGAGCCAAAAACATTCAGTACTTC. The encoded protein is CASSPRRAKNIQYF.

This sequence joins TRBV7-3 and TRBJ2-4; the match to TRBD2 covers 11 bases. J lost 3 bases, V lost 2 bases, and 3 bases had no gene match. In germline, CDR1 is SGHTA, CDR2 FQGTGA. The CDR3 loop spans 16 amino acids. The CDR3 region has the DNA TGTGCCAGCAGCTTAGAGCTAGCGGGGGGCAAAAACATTCAGTACTTC. Translated, it gives CASSLELAGGKNIQYF.

The chain is built from TRBV7-8 and TRBJ1-2; D is unresolved. V was pared by 1 base and J by 4 bases, with 10 bases between. From germline, CDR1 is SGHVS and CDR2 FQNEAQ. The CDR3 spans 14 residues. Here the CDR3 DNA reads TGTGCCAGCAGCTTAGTTGCCCGACGCTATGGCTACACCTTC. Encoded protein: CASSLVARRYGYTF.

The DNA of the CDR3 is TGTGCCATCAGTCAGAGGGAGGGGACTGAAGCTTTCTTT. Translated, it gives CAISQREGTEAFF. The V gene is TRBV10-3, the J gene TRBJ1-1; tentatively, D is TRBD1 (5 bases). CDR3 length: 13 amino acids. Per germline, CDR1 ENHRY and CDR2 SYGVKD. The V and J ends lost 5 bases and 5 bases respectively, with 12 bases between them.

V gene TRBV9 combines with J gene TRBJ2-1; a possible D gene is TRBD2 (6 bases). Germline V gene lookup returns CDR1 SGDLS and CDR2 YYNGEE. Trimming left V 4 bases short and J 6 bases short, with 17 bases between. The CDR3 is 15 amino acids. CDR3 protein: CASSPPWEAGNEQFF. As DNA, the CDR3 is TGTGCCAGCAGCCCCCCCTGGGAAGCGGGCAATGAGCAGTTCTTC.

The J gene is TRBJ1-2, the V gene TRBV5-8; D gene uncertain. CDR1 is SGHTS and CDR2 is YDEGEE in the germline V gene. Trimming removed 4 bases at V and 4 bases at J, with 14 bases between. This CDR3 contains 14 residues. The CDR3 loop reads CASSLRSQIYGYTF. CDR3 bases: TGTGCCAGCAGCCTGAGGAGCCAGATCTATGGCTACACCTTC.

The chain links TRBV27 to TRBJ2-1; 9 bases are a match to TRBD2. The CDR3 loop spans 14 amino acids. CDR1 and CDR2 from the germline V gene are MNHEY and SMNVEV (reference sequence). The ends lost 5 bases at V and 4 bases at J; junction bases unmatched: 3. CDR3 in DNA: TGTGCCAGCAGTCCAGCGGGAGGATACAATGAGCAGTTCTTC. This translates into CASSPAGGYNEQFF.

The chain uses TRBV5-6 and TRBJ2-7; unclear D gene. CDR1 and CDR2 (germline): SGHDT, YYEEEE. The CDR3 is 13 amino acids. V was clipped by 3 bases and J by 6 bases, with 13 bases between them. CDR3 in amino acids: CASSWAGFREQYF. The CDR3 DNA reads as TGTGCCAGCAGCTGGGCCGGGTTTCGCGAGCAGTACTTC.

V is TRBV13 and J is TRBJ1-6; 8 bases are a match to TRBD1. CDR3 length: 16 residues. Germline V gene data show CDR1 as PRHDT and CDR2 as FYEKMQ (reference sequence). V lost 7 bases, J lost 9 bases, and 14 bases stayed unmatched. Written as DNA, the CDR3 is TGTGCCAGCACCCCATCGCGAGGGACAGGATCTTCACCCCTCCACTTT. Residues: CASTPSRGTGSSPLHF.

The rearrangement links TRBV12-3 or TRBV12-4 to TRBJ2-3, with D possibly being TRBD2 (6 bases). The CDR3 contains 13 residues. V lost 1 base and J lost 7, with 9 bases in between. CDR3 residues: CASSLGLVNTQYF. CDR3 nucleotide sequence: TGTGCCAGCAGTTTAGGACTAGTCAATACGCAGTATTTT.